Listed here are 19 T cell receptor beta chains from one sample, sequenced in a study of blood T cells in healthy people across ages. The second PCR ran about 6 to 12 cycles with a sample-barcoded 5' primer and J-beta primers. TCRdb called the 5' RACE reads again in MiXCR, with one record for every CDR3 protein. Among 660,000 or so distinct CDR3 sequences listed, 58% were seen once. Sequencing input: blood. The receptors were gathered from a man aged 55 to 70 in good health.

Concerning this clonotype itself: One end of the junction varies from germline; a read error may be responsible. Here the CDR3 DNA reads TGTGCCACCACTATAGGGGGCCACACTGAGGCTTTCTTT. It is translated as CATTIGGHTEAFF. This chain links TRBV27 with TRBJ1-1, with TRBD1 matching 7 bases. Germline CDR1 reads MNHEY; CDR2 reads SMNVEV (reference sequence). CDR3 length: 13 residues.

On this clonotype itself: At one boundary the junction diverges from the germline segment, which might be a read error. The CDR3 region has the DNA TGCAGTGCAGGGGGGAACACAGATACGCGGTATTTT. It specifies CSAGGNTDTRYF. The chain joins TRBV20-1 to TRBJ2-3; D is tentatively TRBD1 or TRBD2 (6 bases each). The germline CDR1 and CDR2 sequences are DFQATT and SNEGSKA (reference sequence). The CDR3 contains 12 residues.

The rearrangement joins TRBV2 to TRBJ1-1; no reliable D call. V lost 0 bases and J lost 12, with 11 bases in between. Germline V gene data show CDR1 as SNHLY and CDR2 as FYNNEI. The CDR3 contains 12 residues. CDR3 coding DNA: TGTGCCAGCAGTGAAGCAGGGAGGTCAACTTTCTTT. This translates into CASSEAGRSTFF.

The chain couples TRBV10-1 to TRBJ2-5; 12 bases map to TRBD2. Trimming removed 5 bases from V and 5 bases from J; junction bases left unmatched: 3. The germline V gene encodes CDR1 WNHNN and CDR2 SYGVQD (reference sequence). The CDR3 has 14 amino acids. The CDR3 loop is CASSTSGGFETQYF. The CDR3 DNA follows: TGCGCCAGCAGTACTAGCGGGGGGTTCGAGACCCAGTACTTC.

The CDR3 loop is CASSPSGLRRNYGYTF. The CDR3 DNA reads TGTGCCAGCTCACCGTCCGGGCTCCGCAGGAACTATGGCTACACCTTC. The chain recombines TRBV18 with TRBJ1-2; D uncertain. Between the trimmed V and J ends, which lost 3 bases and 2 bases, there was a span of 16 bases. CDR1 KGHSH and CDR2 LQKENI come from the germline V gene. The CDR3 runs 16 residues.

The chain employs TRBV2 and TRBJ1-1; 10 bases fit TRBD1. Germline V gene lookup returns CDR1 SNHLY and CDR2 FYNNEI. The CDR3 is 15 amino acids. V dropped 0 bases and J dropped 6; count of bases not matched to a gene: 4. CDR3 in DNA: TGTGCCAGCAGTGAAGCTAGGACAGGGGGTCCTGAAGCTTTCTTT. This sequence encodes CASSEARTGGPEAFF.

This clonotype has a single count. The genes are TRBV18 and TRBJ2-7, with 11 bases identical to TRBD2. In germline, CDR1 is KGHSH, CDR2 LQKENI. V lost 3 bases to trimming and J lost 3 bases; unmatched junction nucleotides: 13. The CDR3 contains 18 residues. CDR3 sequence (DNA): TGTGCCAGCTCACCGACTAGCGGGGTCGGTGGTACCCACTACGAGCAGTACTTC. Its protein product is CASSPTSGVGGTHYEQYF. Complete variable domain (other parts from reference TRBV18 and TRBJ2-7): NAGVMQNPRHLVRRRGQEARLRCSPMKGHSHVYWYRQLPEEGLKFMVYLQKENIIDESGMPKERFSAEFPKEGPSILRIQQVVRGDSAAYFCASSPTSGVGGTHYEQYFGPGTRLTVT.

The chain couples TRBV11-2 to TRBJ2-5; 9 bases map to TRBD2. This CDR3 is 15 amino acids long. CDR1 and CDR2 from the germline V gene are SGHAT and FQNNGV. Trimming at V came to 5 bases and at J to 11 bases, leaving 15 bases not matched to a gene. CDR3 in DNA: TGTGCCAGCAGCCTCACCGGCGGGGGGGTAGATACGCAGTACTTC. Protein sequence: CASSLTGGGVDTQYF.

This chain connects TRBV20-1 to TRBJ2-5, with D hard to call. V gave up 0 bases and J gave up 1 base, with 15 bases separating them. Germline V gene data show CDR1 as DFQATT and CDR2 as SNEGSKA (reference sequence). The CDR3 has 16 amino acids. In DNA form, the CDR3 reads TGCAGTGCTAGAGAAATGGGATTGGGTATCCAAGAGACCCAGTACTTC. It encodes CSAREMGLGIQETQYF.

In its sample, this clonotype was seen a few times. The chain links TRBV5-1 to TRBJ2-5; 8 bases align to TRBD1. The CDR3 runs to 14 residues. The V gene end was trimmed by 4 bases and the J gene end by 5 bases; junction bases not matched to a gene: 7. Germline loops: CDR1 SGHRS, CDR2 YFSETQ. CDR3 DNA: TGCGCCAGCAGCGTCGGACAGGGCGGGGAGACCCAGTACTTC. Protein product: CASSVGQGGETQYF.

This sequence joins TRBV7-9 and TRBJ2-5; 8 nucleotides align to TRBD2. V lost 0 bases and J lost 5; bases outside the gene matches: 8. CDR1 SEHNR and CDR2 FQNEAQ come from the germline V gene (reference sequence). The CDR3 is made up of 16 amino acids. In nucleotides, the CDR3 is TGTGCCAGCAGCTTAGCGGTAGCGGGGCTGACGGAGACCCAGTACTTC. This codes for CASSLAVAGLTETQYF. The full variable domain, with the rest looked up from reference TRBV7-9 and TRBJ2-5, is DTGVSQNPRHKITKRGQNVTFRCDPISEHNRLYWYRQTLGQGPEFLTYFQNEAQLEKSRLLSDRFSAERPKGSFSTLEIQRTEQGDSAMYLCASSLAVAGLTETQYFGPGTRLLVL.

The rearrangement joins TRBV20-1 to TRBJ1-6; D call uncertain. Trimming stripped 0 bases from V and 11 bases from J, with 8 bases between. Germline assignment: CDR1 DFQATT and CDR2 SNEGSKA (reference sequence). The CDR3 is made up of 12 amino acids. CDR3 sequence: CSAREVGPPLHF. As DNA, the CDR3 is TGCAGTGCTAGAGAGGTCGGTCCACCCCTCCACTTT.

This rearrangement joins TRBV4-1 to TRBJ1-5; D ambiguous. The V and J ends lost 7 bases and 3 bases respectively, with 22 bases between them. Germline CDR1 and CDR2: MGHRA and YSYEKL. This CDR3 comprises 17 residues. The CDR3 sequence: CASTSSLGPAHNQPQHF. The CDR3 DNA reads TGCGCCAGCACCTCATCTTTGGGCCCCGCTCACAATCAGCCCCAGCATTTT.

The CDR3 loop is CASSQDSNEQYF. The CDR3 coding sequence is TGTGCCAGCAGCCAAGATAGCAACGAGCAGTACTTC. J is TRBJ2-5 and V is TRBV3-1; D remains ambiguous. The J call may be wrong; the DNA end is better matched by TRBJ2-7. The CDR3 covers 12 residues. The germline CDR1 and CDR2 sequences are LGHDT and YNNKEL (reference sequence).

The chain joins TRBV10-1 to TRBJ2-7; D ambiguous. The germline V and J ends were trimmed by 3 bases and 0 bases, with 12 bases remaining between them. The germline V gene encodes CDR1 WNHNN and CDR2 SYGVQD (reference sequence). The CDR3 has 15 amino acids. The CDR3 coding sequence is TGCGCCAGCAGTGATGGGTCCGAAGGCTCCTACGAGCAGTACTTC. Protein product: CASSDGSEGSYEQYF.

This chain joins TRBV7-2 and TRBJ2-3; 7 bases agree with TRBD2. The ends lost 2 bases at V and 3 bases at J; junction bases unmatched: 8. The V gene's germline CDR1 is SGHTA and CDR2 FQGNSA. This CDR3 is 16 amino acids long. The CDR3 nucleotides read TGTGCCAGCAGCTTATTAACGGGGGGTATAACAGATACGCAGTATTTT. Amino acids: CASSLLTGGITDTQYF.

The chain is built from TRBV6-5 and TRBJ2-7; D perhaps matches TRBD2 (5 bases). The J call is in doubt because the DNA end fits TRBJ2-4 better. Per the germline V gene, CDR1 is MNHEY and CDR2 is SVGAGI. The CDR3 consists of 14 residues. The CDR3 reads CAPLAVLSALIQYF. The CDR3 DNA follows: TGTGCCCCCCTAGCCGTCCTCTCAGCACTCATTCAGTACTTC.

The genes are TRBV4-1 and TRBJ2-5; D gene unclear. From germline, CDR1 is MGHRA and CDR2 YSYEKL. Trimming pared 4 bases from V and 4 bases from J, leaving 13 bases between. The CDR3 has 14 residues. The CDR3 here is CASSRALLGETQYF. In DNA, the CDR3 is TGCGCCAGCAGCCGGGCCCTTTTGGGAGAGACCCAGTACTTC.

V and J are TRBV6-2 or TRBV6-3 and TRBJ2-6; 11 bases line up with TRBD1. CDR3 size: 17 residues. The V segment lost 6 bases and the J segment 1 base; nucleotides outside the gene matches: 5. CDR1 and CDR2 (germline): MNHEY, SVGEGT. CDR3 DNA sequence: TGTGCCAGCAGCCTCGGACAGGGGGCGTCTGGGGCCAACGTCCTGACTTTC. Its translation: CASSLGQGASGANVLTF.